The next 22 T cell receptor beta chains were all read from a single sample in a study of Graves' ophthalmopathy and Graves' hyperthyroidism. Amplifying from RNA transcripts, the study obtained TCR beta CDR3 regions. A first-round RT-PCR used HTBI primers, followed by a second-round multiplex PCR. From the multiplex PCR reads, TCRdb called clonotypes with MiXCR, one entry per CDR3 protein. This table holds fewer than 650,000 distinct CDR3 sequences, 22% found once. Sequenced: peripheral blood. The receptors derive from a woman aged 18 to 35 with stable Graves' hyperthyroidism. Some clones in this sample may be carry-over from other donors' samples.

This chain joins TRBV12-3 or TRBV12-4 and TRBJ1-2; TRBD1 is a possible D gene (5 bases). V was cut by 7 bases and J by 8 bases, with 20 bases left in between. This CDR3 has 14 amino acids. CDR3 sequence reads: CASTPHGTAWGYTF. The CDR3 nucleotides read TGTGCCAGCACCCCCCACGGGACCGCGTGGGGCTACACCTTC.

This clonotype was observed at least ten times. Here the CDR3 reads CASSQTLQGNTEAFF. The CDR3 DNA sequence: TGTGCCAGCAGCCAAACGTTACAGGGGAACACTGAAGCTTTCTTT. The gene calls are TRBV3-1 and TRBJ1-1; tentative D call: TRBD1 (6 bases). The V gene lost 2 bases and the J gene lost 1 base, with 11 bases spanning the gap. The CDR3 has 15 amino acids. CDR1 is LGHDT, CDR2 YNNKEL, per germline (reference sequence).

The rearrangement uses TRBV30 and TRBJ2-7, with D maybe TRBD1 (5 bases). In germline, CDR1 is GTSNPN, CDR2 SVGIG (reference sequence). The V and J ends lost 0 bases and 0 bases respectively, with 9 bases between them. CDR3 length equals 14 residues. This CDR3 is CAWSVAQGSYEQYF. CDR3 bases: TGTGCCTGGAGTGTGGCGCAGGGCTCCTACGAGCAGTACTTC. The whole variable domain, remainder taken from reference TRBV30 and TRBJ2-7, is SQTIHQWPATLVQPVGSPLSLECTVEGTSNPNLYWYRQAAGRGLQLLFYSVGIGQISSEVPQNLSASRPQDRQFILSSKKLLLSDSGFYLCAWSVAQGSYEQYFGPGTRLTVT.

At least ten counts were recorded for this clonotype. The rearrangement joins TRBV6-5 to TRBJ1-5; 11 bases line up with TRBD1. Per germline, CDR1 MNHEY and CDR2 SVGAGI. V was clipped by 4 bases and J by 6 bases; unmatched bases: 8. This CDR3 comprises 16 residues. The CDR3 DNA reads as TGTGCCAGCAGTTCGCCATCGGACAGGGGGCGTCAGCCCCAGCATTTT. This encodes CASSSPSDRGRQPQHF.

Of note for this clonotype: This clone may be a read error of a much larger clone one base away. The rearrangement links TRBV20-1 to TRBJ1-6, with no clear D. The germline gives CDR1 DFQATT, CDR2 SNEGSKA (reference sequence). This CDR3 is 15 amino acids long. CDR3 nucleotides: TGCAGTGCTACCATCGGGAGGTCCTATAATTCACACCTCCACTTT. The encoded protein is CSATIGRSYNSHLHF.

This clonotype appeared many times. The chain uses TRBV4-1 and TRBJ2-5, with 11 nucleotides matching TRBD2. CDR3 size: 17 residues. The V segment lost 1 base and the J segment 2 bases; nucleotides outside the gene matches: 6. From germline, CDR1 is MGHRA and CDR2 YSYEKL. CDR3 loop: CASSQGKLAGGQETQYF. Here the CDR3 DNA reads TGCGCCAGCAGCCAAGGAAAATTAGCGGGGGGGCAAGAGACCCAGTACTTC.

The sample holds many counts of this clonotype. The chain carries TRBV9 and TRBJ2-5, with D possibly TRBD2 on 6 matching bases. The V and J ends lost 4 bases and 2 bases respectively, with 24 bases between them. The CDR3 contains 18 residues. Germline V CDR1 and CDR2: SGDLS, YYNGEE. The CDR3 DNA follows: TGTGCCAGCAGCCCAGAAGGGGAGGCCTTGGGGGATCAAGAGACCCAGTACTTC. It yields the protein CASSPEGEALGDQETQYF. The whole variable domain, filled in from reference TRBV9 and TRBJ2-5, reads DSGVTQTPKHLITATGQRVTLRCSPRSGDLSVYWYQQSLDQGLQFLIQYYNGEERAKGNILERFSAQQFPDLHSELNLSSLELGDSALYFCASSPEGEALGDQETQYFGPGTRLLVL.

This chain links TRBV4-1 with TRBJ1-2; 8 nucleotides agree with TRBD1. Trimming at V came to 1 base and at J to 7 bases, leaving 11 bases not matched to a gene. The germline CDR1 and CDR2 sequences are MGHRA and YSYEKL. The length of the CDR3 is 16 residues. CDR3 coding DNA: TGCGCCAGCAGCCAAGGGTCGGCGCAGGGGGCAGGTGGCTACACCTTC. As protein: CASSQGSAQGAGGYTF.

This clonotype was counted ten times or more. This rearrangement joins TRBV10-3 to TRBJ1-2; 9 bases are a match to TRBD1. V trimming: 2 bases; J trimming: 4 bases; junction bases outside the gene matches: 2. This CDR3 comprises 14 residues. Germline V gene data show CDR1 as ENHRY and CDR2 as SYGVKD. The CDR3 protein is CAISEAQGAYGYTF. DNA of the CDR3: TGTGCCATCAGTGAGGCACAGGGGGCCTATGGCTACACCTTC.

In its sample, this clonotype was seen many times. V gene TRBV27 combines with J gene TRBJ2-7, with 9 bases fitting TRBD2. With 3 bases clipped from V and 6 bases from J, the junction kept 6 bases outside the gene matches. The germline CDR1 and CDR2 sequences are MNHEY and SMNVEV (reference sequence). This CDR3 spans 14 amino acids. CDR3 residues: CASSLGLALGEQYF. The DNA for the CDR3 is TGTGCCAGCAGTTTGGGACTAGCTTTAGGCGAGCAGTACTTC.

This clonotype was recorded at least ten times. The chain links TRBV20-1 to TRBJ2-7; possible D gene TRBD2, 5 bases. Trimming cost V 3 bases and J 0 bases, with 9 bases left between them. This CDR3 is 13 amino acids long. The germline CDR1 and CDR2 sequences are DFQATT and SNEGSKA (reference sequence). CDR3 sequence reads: CSASGVSSYEQYF. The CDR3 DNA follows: TGCAGTGCTAGCGGGGTGAGCTCCTACGAGCAGTACTTC.

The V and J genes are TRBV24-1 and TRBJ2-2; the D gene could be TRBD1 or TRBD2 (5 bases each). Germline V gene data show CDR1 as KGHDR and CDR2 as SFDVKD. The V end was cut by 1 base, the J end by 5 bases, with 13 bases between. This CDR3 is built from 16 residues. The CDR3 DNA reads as TGTGCCACCAGTGATTTTGAGGGGAGAGGTACCGGGGAGCTGTTTTTT. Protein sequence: CATSDFEGRGTGELFF.

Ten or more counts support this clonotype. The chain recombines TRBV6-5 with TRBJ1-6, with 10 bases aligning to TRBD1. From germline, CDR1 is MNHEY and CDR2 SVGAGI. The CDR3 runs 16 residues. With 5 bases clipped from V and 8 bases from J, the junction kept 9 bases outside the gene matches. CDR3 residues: CASSRETGTGDSPLHF. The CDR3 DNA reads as TGTGCCAGCAGTAGGGAAACGGGGACAGGGGATTCACCCCTCCACTTT.

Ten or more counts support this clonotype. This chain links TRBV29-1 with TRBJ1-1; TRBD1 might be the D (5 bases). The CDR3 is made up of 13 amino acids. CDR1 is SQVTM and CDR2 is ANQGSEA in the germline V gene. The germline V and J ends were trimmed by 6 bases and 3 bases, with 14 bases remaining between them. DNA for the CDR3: TGCAGCGTATCTCCAGGGACGGACACTGAAGCTTTCTTT. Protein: CSVSPGTDTEAFF.

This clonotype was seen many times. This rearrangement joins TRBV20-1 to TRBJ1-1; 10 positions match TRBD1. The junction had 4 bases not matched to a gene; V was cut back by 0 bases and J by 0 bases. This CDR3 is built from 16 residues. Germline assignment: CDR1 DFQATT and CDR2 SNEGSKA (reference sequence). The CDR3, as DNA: TGCAGTGCTAGAGATACGGGACAGGGGATGAACACTGAAGCTTTCTTT. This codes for CSARDTGQGMNTEAFF.

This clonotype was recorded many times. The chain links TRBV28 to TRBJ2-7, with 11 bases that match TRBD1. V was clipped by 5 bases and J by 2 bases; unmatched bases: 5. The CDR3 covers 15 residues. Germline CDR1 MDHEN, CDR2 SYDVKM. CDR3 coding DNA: TGTGCCAGCAGTGTCCCGGGACAGGGGGCCTACGAGCAGTACTTC. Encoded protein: CASSVPGQGAYEQYF. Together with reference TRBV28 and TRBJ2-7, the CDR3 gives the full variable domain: DVKVTQSSRYLVKRTGEKVFLECVQDMDHENMFWYRQDPGLGLRLIYFSYDVKMKEKGDIPEGYSVSREKKERFSLILESASTNQTSMYLCASSVPGQGAYEQYFGPGTRLTVT.

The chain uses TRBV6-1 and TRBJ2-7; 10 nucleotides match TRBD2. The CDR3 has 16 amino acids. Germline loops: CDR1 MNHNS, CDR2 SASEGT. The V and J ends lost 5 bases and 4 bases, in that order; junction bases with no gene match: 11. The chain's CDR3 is CASSLRTSGGKYEQYF. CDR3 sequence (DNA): TGTGCCAGCAGTCTTAGGACTAGCGGAGGGAAGTACGAGCAGTACTTC.

CDR3 in DNA: TGTGCCAGCAGCTCTCATAAAACCGGGGAGCTGTTTTTT. As protein: CASSSHKTGELFF. V and J are TRBV13 and TRBJ2-2; D gene unclear. Trimming left V 4 bases short and J 5 bases short, with 8 bases between. The germline V gene encodes CDR1 PRHDT and CDR2 FYEKMQ (reference sequence). The CDR3 runs to 13 residues.

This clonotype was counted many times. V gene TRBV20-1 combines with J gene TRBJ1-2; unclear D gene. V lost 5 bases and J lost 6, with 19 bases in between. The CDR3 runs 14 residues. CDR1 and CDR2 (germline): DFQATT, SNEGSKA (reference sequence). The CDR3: CSADPEEVVHGYTF. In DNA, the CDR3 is TGCAGTGCTGACCCCGAAGAGGTCGTCCATGGCTACACCTTC.

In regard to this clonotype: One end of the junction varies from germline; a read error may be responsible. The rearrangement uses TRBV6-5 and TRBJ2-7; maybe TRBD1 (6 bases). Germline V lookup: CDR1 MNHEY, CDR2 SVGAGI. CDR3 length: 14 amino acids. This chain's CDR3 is CASSYSPSQGSYIF. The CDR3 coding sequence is TGTGCCAGCAGTTACTCTCCCTCTCAGGGGTCCTACATCTTC.

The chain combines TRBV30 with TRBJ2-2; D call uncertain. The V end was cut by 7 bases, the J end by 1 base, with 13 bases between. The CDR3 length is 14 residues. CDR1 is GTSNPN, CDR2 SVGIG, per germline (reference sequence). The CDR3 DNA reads TGTGCCTTGACATCCGCCGTGAACACCGGGGAGCTGTTTTTT. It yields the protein CALTSAVNTGELFF.

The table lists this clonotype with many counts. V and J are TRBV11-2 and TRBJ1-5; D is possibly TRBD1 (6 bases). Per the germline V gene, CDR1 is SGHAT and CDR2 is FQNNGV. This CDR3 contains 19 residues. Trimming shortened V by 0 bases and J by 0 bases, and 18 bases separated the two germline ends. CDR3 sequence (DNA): TGTGCCAGCAGCTTAGATCCCAGGGGCTCTCCATATAGCAATCAGCCCCAGCATTTT. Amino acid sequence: CASSLDPRGSPYSNQPQHF. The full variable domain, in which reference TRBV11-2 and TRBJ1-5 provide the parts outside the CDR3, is EAGVAQSPRYKIIEKRQSVAFWCNPISGHATLYWYQQILGQGPKLLIQFQNNGVVDDSQLPKDRFSAERLKGVDSTLKIQPAKLEDSAVYLCASSLDPRGSPYSNQPQHFGDGTRLSIL.